These T cell receptor beta chains were read from a single sample in a study of blood T cell repertoires in COVID-19. Libraries were prepared by immunoSEQ multiplex PCR; TCRdb keeps only in-frame clonotypes and omits some of them. The sample consists of 95,000 to 100,000 clones, around 87% of them appearing once. Sample: peripheral blood. The receptor source for this set is a woman aged 25 to 39 with acute or convalescent COVID-19. Both conserved end residues are trimmed from each CDR3.

>TRBJ2-7|TRBV5-1|12
ASSLDARSYEQY
>TRBJ2-4|TRBV5-1|14
ASSLQGGVAKNIQY
>TRBJ1-3|TRBV5-1|13
ASSSSLGVGNTIY
>TRBJ2-7|TRBV7-9|12
ASSSDRQSYEQY
>TRBJ2-5|TRBV4-1|14
ASSQVNLVATETQY
>TRBJ1-6|TRBV6-5|14
ASSYLTASLNSPLH
>TRBJ1-2|TRBV11-3|13
ASSAGQARNYGYT
>TRBJ1-2|TRBV13|11
ASSSNPNYGYT
>TRBJ2-7|TRBV18|11
ASSPRSSYEQY
>TRBJ2-7|TRBV27|13
ASSPFGTGGAEQY
>TRBJ2-1|TRBV18|14
ASSPPGLAFYNEQF
>TRBJ1-5|TRBV7-8|12
ASSFTGGNQPQH
>TRBJ2-7|TRBV28|11
ASSLASSYEQY
>TRBJ1-1|TRBV28|14
ASSFARGALNTEAF
>TRBJ2-7|TRBV28|12
ASSSGTGFYEQY
>TRBJ1-2|TRBV28|15
ASRGRTGRYTNYGYT
>TRBJ1-1|TRBV12-5|10
ASGPDRGEAF
>TRBJ2-3|TRBV29-1|11
SVEGWITDTQY
>TRBJ1-3|TRBV3-1/TRBV3-2|13
ASSQVPGAGNTIY
>TRBJ2-7|TRBV10-2|10
ASSENTYEQY
>TRBJ2-3|TRBV28|14
ASSLDSTVGTDTQY
>TRBJ2-1|TRBV25-1|10
ASSGYYNEQF
>TRBJ1-1|TRBV6-2/TRBV6-3|13
ASSTSYEKNTEAF
>TRBJ1-2|TRBV5-1|12
ASRLRLEDYGYT
>TRBJ1-1|TRBV4-2|12
ASSRGQGNTEAF
>TRBJ2-1|TRBV30|11
AWSVSGYNEQF
>TRBJ2-7|TRBV28|11
ASNRDNLYEQY
>TRBJ1-1|TRBV7-9|12
ASSSISPRAEAF
>TRBJ1-2|TRBV14|15
ASSQARDRGIDYGYT
>TRBJ1-2|TRBV28|11
ATTTGGNYGYT
>TRBJ2-2|TRBV14|14
ASSQQVAANTGELF
>TRBJ1-5|TRBV4-2|12
ASSHGGVGQPQH
>TRBJ1-6|TRBV5-1|13
ASSLVGGNNSPLH
>TRBJ1-2|TRBV2|11
ASTPGGGYGYT
>TRBJ1-2|TRBV28|12
ASATEVDSYGYT
>TRBJ1-2|TRBV7-9|13
ASSLAQGTAYGYT
>TRBJ2-7|TRBV3-1/TRBV3-2|15
ASSPSTTSGARYEQY
>TRBJ2-1|TRBV7-3|12
ASSKRGADNEQF
>TRBJ2-1|TRBV3-1/TRBV3-2|13
ASSQGGPPYNEQF
>TRBJ1-5|TRBV27|12
ASSPDRAGQPQH
>TRBJ2-3|TRBV20-1|12
SASNASAQDTQY
>TRBJ1-5|TRBV7-2|13
ASSLVRVRDQPQH